A single sample gave rise to the 13 T cell receptor beta chains below, sequenced in a study of blood T cells in healthy people across ages (dated by TCRdb to the mid-2010s). Libraries were prepared through 5' RACE. Sequenced using an Illumina HiSeq 2500. The second PCR ran for about 7 to 11 cycles and used a J-beta primer mix along with a sample-barcoded 5' primer. TCRdb reran the public reads through fastp at Q25 and MiXCR, keeping productive beta chains. One record per CDR3 amino acid sequence lists the most common genes and DNA. The sample profile shows roughly 800,000 distinct CDR3 sequences; 58% of them were found once. The biggest ten clones account for over 20% of the sample. Sequenced sample: blood. The source is a man aged 25 to 40 in good health.

The rearrangement links TRBV20-1 to TRBJ2-7; 13 bases map to TRBD2. Germline-derived CDR1 and CDR2 are DFQATT and SNEGSKA (reference sequence). The CDR3 extends over 15 amino acids. Trimming took 3 bases from V and 2 from J; bases not matched to a gene: 4. CDR3 in DNA: TGCAGTGCTAGGCGGACTAGCGGGAGTCCCTACGAGCAGTACTTC. It is translated as CSARRTSGSPYEQYF.

CDR3 nucleotides: TGTGCCAGCAGCTTTGGCCTCGACAGGGGAGATGAGCAGTTCTTC. This translates into CASSFGLDRGDEQFF. The chain uses TRBV7-9 and TRBJ2-1; 8 bases align to TRBD1. Looked up from germline, CDR1 is SEHNR and CDR2 is FQNEAQ (reference sequence). This CDR3 has 15 amino acids. V trimming: 3 bases; J trimming: 8 bases; junction bases outside the gene matches: 9.

This clonotype appeared once. The chain joins TRBV6-2 or TRBV6-3 to TRBJ2-1; TRBD2 matches at 9 bases. This CDR3 has 16 amino acids. J was trimmed by 8 bases and V by 1 base; bases with no gene match: 9. The germline V gene encodes CDR1 MNHEY and CDR2 SVGEGT. This CDR3 reads CASSYFAREGLDEQFF. As DNA, the CDR3 is TGTGCCAGCAGTTACTTTGCGCGGGAGGGCCTGGATGAGCAGTTCTTC.

This clonotype appeared many times. CDR3 in DNA: TGTGCCAGCAGCTTCGGGGGCGGGATAGGATTAGGTTACGAGCAGTACTTC. This sequence encodes CASSFGGGIGLGYEQYF. This chain joins TRBV7-2 and TRBJ2-7; either TRBD1 or TRBD2 may fit D (6 bases each). CDR1 is SGHTA and CDR2 is FQGNSA in the germline V gene. The germline V and J ends were trimmed by 3 bases and 4 bases, with 22 bases remaining between them. The CDR3 runs 17 residues. The full variable domain, rest sourced from reference TRBV7-2 and TRBJ2-7, is GAGVSQSPSNKVTEKGKDVELRCDPISGHTALYWYRQSLGQGLEFLIYFQGNSAPDKSGLPSDRFSAERTGGSVSTLTIQRTQQEDSAVYLCASSFGGGIGLGYEQYFGPGTRLTVT.

This clonotype was seen a single time. The chain carries TRBV27 and TRBJ2-5; a weak D match, TRBD1 (5 bases). The CDR3 is 11 residues long. The V gene's germline CDR1 is MNHEY and CDR2 SMNVEV (reference sequence). Trimming stripped 10 bases from V and 11 bases from J, with 17 bases between. CDR3 in amino acids: CATTEGAEQYF. CDR3 in DNA: TGTGCCACCACGGAAGGGGCGGAGCAGTACTTC.

The chain has TRBV20-1 and TRBJ2-3; no clear D. This CDR3 region has 14 residues. Between the trimmed V and J ends, which lost 0 bases and 1 base, there was a span of 8 bases. Germline-derived CDR1 and CDR2 are DFQATT and SNEGSKA (reference sequence). DNA of the CDR3: TGCAGTGCTAGAGATCCCCTCGGCACAGATACGCAGTATTTT. It translates to CSARDPLGTDTQYF.

The chain couples TRBV29-1 to TRBJ2-3; 7 bases match TRBD1. Unmatched junction bases numbered 12, after V lost 3 bases and J lost 0 bases. The CDR3 covers 17 residues. Looked up from germline, CDR1 is SQVTM and CDR2 is ANQGSEA. This CDR3 is CSVEGLTGIWSTDTQYF. DNA of the CDR3: TGCAGCGTTGAGGGATTGACAGGGATTTGGAGCACAGATACGCAGTATTTT.

The chain's CDR3 is CASSLTGAVSSYEQYF. CDR3 DNA: TGTGCCAGCAGCTTAACCGGGGCAGTGAGTTCCTACGAGCAGTACTTC. The chain carries TRBV7-9 and TRBJ2-7, with D possibly called TRBD1 or TRBD2 (5 bases each). Trimming stripped 2 bases from V and 1 base from J, with 15 bases between. Germline CDR1 SEHNR, CDR2 FQNEAQ (reference sequence). This CDR3 is built from 16 residues. Using reference TRBV7-9 and TRBJ2-7 for the parts outside the CDR3, the full variable domain is DTGVSQNPRHKITKRGQNVTFRCDPISEHNRLYWYRQTLGQGPEFLTYFQNEAQLEKSRLLSDRFSAERPKGSFSTLEIQRTEQGDSAMYLCASSLTGAVSSYEQYFGPGTRLTVT.

This clonotype was found many times. The chain joins TRBV6-2 or TRBV6-3 to TRBJ1-2; D is ambiguous. CDR1 is MNHEY, CDR2 SVGEGT, per germline. V was pared by 10 bases and J by 8 bases, with 20 bases between. There are 13 residues in the CDR3. CDR3 bases: TGTGCCACCTGTCCGGGAGGCGTCCGGGGCTACACCTTC. This gives the protein CATCPGGVRGYTF.

The V call is TRBV20-1, the J call TRBJ2-4, with no clear D. The CDR3 extends over 11 amino acids. Looked up from germline, CDR1 is DFQATT and CDR2 is SNEGSKA (reference sequence). The V and J ends lost 3 bases and 8 bases respectively, with 8 bases between them. Here the CDR3 DNA reads TGCAGTGCTAGGGAACATTACATTCAGTACTTC. It translates to CSAREHYIQYF.

The rearrangement uses TRBV7-2 and TRBJ2-3, with TRBD2 matching 11 bases. The CDR3 is made up of 15 amino acids. The germline V gene has CDR1 SGHTA and CDR2 FQGNSA. J was trimmed by 5 bases and V by 6 bases; bases with no gene match: 7. The CDR3 DNA is TGTGCCAGCAGGCTAGCGGGGGGAGAGGTAGATACGCAGTATTTT. Its translation: CASRLAGGEVDTQYF.

The chain carries TRBV20-1 and TRBJ2-7, with D perhaps being TRBD1 or TRBD2 (5 bases each). The end of the DNA is better explained by TRBJ2-5, so the J call may be wrong. CDR3 size: 14 residues. CDR1 and CDR2 from the germline V gene are DFQATT and SNEGSKA (reference sequence). In nucleotides, the CDR3 is TGCAGTGCTACTCCCGGGACGTTCGGCGAGACCCAGTACTTC. Protein sequence: CSATPGTFGETQYF.

The chain has TRBV5-1 and TRBJ2-1, with 11 bases lining up with TRBD2. The germline V gene has CDR1 SGHRS and CDR2 YFSETQ. Trimming at V came to 3 bases and at J to 8 bases, leaving 7 bases not matched to a gene. This CDR3 spans 15 amino acids. As DNA, the CDR3 is TGCGCCAGCAGCTCGGGACTAGCGGAGCGCTATGAGCAGTTCTTC. This translates into CASSSGLAERYEQFF.